This record concerns one T cell receptor (beta chain) sequence. What it binds is not known. The CDR3 length is 16 residues. Germline CDR1 reads SGHAT; CDR2 reads FQNNGV. V was clipped by 0 bases and J by 4 bases, with 15 bases between them. This specimen comes from a study of cytomegalovirus exposure and HLA in healthy donors. Study-wide results and limits: Despite most TCR sequences being rare, some public TCRs occurred in many donors. Across donors, sequencing depth was assumed by presence/absence analyses to be roughly uniform. Previous analysis showed most TCR beta V segments were productive about 90% or about 30% of the time.

Primers for the PCR totalled 60 Vbeta and 13 Jbeta. TCRdb's table, derived via immunoSEQ multiplex PCR, lists solely in-frame clones and lacks some. The repertoire holds nearly 200,000 clones, 79% seen once, with around 0.4% in the top ten. The V and J genes are TRBV11-2 and TRBJ2-5; perhaps TRBD2 as D (6 bases). The sequence was collected from a male donor in good health and CMV-seropositive. Sample: PBMCs. In DNA form, the CDR3 reads TGTGCCAGCAGCTTAGAAGGAAGGAGGGGCCGAGAGACCCAGTACTTC. Its protein is CASSLEGRRGRETQYF. The entire variable domain, with the rest obtained from reference TRBV11-2 and TRBJ2-5, is as follows: EAGVAQSPRYKIIEKRQSVAFWCNPISGHATLYWYQQILGQGPKLLIQFQNNGVVDDSQLPKDRFSAERLKGVDSTLKIQPAKLEDSAVYLCASSLEGRRGRETQYFGPGTRLLVL.